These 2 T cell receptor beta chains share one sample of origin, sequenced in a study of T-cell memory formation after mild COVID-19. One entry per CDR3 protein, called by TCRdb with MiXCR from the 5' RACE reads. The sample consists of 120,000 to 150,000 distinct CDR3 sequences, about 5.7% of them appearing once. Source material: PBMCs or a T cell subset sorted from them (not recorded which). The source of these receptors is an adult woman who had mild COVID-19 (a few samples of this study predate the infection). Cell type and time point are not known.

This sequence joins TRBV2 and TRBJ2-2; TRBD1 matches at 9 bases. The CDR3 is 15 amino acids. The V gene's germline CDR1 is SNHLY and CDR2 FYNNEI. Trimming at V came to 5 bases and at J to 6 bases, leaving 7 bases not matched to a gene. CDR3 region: CASSWDRARAGELFF. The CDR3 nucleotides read TGTGCCAGCAGTTGGGACAGGGCGAGGGCCGGGGAGCTGTTTTTT.

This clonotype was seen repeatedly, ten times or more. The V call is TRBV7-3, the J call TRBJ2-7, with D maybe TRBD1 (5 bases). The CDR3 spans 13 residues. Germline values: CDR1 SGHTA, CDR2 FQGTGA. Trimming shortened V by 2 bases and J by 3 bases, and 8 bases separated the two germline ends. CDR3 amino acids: CASSLLDNYEQYF. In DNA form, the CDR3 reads TGTGCCAGCAGCTTACTGGACAACTACGAGCAGTACTTC.